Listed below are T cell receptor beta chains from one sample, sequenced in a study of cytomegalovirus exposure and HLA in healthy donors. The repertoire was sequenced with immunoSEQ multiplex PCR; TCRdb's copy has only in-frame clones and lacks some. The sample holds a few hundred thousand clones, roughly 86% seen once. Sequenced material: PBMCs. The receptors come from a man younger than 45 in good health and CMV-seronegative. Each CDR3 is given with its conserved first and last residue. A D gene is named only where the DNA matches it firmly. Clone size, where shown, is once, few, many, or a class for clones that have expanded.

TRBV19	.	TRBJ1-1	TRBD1	TGTGCCAGTAGTTCCCGGGACAGAGGAAACACTGAAGCTTTCTTT	CASSSRDRGNTEAFF
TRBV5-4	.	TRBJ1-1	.	TGTGCCAGCAGCCCTAGGTTCAAGAACACTGAAGCTTTCTTT	CASSPRFKNTEAFF
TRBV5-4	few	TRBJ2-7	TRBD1	TGTGCCAGCAGCTTGGAATGGGACAGGACCTACGAGCAGTACTTC	CASSLEWDRTYEQYF
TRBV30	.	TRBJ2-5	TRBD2	TGTGCCTGGAGACTTAGCGGGGCCCAAGGGGCCCAGTACTTC	CAWRLSGAQGAQYF
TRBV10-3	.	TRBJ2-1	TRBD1	TGTGCCATCAGTGAGTTCTTGGACAGGGATCCCTACAATGAGCAGTTCTTC	CAISEFLDRDPYNEQFF
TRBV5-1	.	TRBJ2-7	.	TGCGCCAGCCAATTGGTCGGAGCCTACGAGCAGTACTTC	CASQLVGAYEQYF
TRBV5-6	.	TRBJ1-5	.	TGTGCCAGCAGCCTGGGAGGGGGGGCTCAGCCCCAGCATTTT	CASSLGGGAQPQHF
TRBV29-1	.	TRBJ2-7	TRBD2	TGCAGCGTTGAAGGGGCGCGGGGGGTACAATACGAGCAGTACTTC	CSVEGARGVQYEQYF
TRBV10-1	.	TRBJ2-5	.	TGCGCCAGCAGTGTCGGCGGCCAAGAGACCCAGTACTTC	CASSVGGQETQYF
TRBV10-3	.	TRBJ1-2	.	TGTGCCATCAGTGAACCCGGACAGAACTATGGCTACACCTTC	CAISEPGQNYGYTF
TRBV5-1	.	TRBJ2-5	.	TGCGCCAGCAGCCTTAGCGGTCAAGAGACCCAGTACTTC	CASSLSGQETQYF
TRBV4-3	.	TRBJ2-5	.	TGCGCCAGCAGCCAAGACCCGTGGCAGGGTCGGACCCAGTACTTC	CASSQDPWQGRTQYF
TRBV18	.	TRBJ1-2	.	TGTGCCAGCTCACCACCGTTTGGGGAGTGGGACTATGGCTACACCTTC	CASSPPFGEWDYGYTF
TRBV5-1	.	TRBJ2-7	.	TGCGCCAGCAGCTTCGGACAGACAAGCTACGAGCAGTACTTC	CASSFGQTSYEQYF
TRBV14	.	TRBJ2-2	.	TGTGCCAGCAGCCATAACTCCCTCGGGGAGCTGTTTTTT	CASSHNSLGELFF
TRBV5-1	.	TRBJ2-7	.	TGCGCCAGCAAAACAGAACCAACCACCTACGAGCAGTACTTC	CASKTEPTTYEQYF
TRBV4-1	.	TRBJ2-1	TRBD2	TGCGCCAGCAGCCAAGGGAGCGGGGGGCCCAACAATGAGCAGTTCTTC	CASSQGSGGPNNEQFF
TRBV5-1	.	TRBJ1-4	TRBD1	TGCGCCAGCAGCCAGGGGGCGGCTAATGAAAAACTGTTTTTT	CASSQGAANEKLFF
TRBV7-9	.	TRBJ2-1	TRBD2	TGTGCCAGCAGCCCGAATAGCGGGGGCACCTACAATGAGCAGTTCTTC	CASSPNSGGTYNEQFF
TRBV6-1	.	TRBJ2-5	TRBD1	TGTGCCAGCAGTGAGAACGGACAGGGATGGATTGAGACCCAGTACTTC	CASSENGQGWIETQYF
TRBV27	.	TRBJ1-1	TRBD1	TGTGCCAGCAGTTTCGCGACAGGGGCGAACACTGAAGCTTTCTTT	CASSFATGANTEAFF
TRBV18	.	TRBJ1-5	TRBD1	TGTGCCAGCTCACCTTCGGGACAGAATAGCAATCAGCCCCAGCATTTT	CASSPSGQNSNQPQHF